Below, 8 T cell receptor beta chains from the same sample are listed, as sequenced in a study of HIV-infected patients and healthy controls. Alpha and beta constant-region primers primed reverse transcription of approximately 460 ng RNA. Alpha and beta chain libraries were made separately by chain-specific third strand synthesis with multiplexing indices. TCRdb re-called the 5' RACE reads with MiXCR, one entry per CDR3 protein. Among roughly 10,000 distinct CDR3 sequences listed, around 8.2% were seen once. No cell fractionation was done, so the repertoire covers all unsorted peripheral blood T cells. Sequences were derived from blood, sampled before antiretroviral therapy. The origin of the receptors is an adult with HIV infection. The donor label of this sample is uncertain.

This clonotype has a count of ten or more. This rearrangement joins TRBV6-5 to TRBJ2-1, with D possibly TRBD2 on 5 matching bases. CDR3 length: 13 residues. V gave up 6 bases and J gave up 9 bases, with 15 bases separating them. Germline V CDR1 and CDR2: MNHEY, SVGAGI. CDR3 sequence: CASSRTPSTEQFF. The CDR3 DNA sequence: TGTGCCAGCAGCCGAACACCTAGCACTGAGCAGTTCTTC.

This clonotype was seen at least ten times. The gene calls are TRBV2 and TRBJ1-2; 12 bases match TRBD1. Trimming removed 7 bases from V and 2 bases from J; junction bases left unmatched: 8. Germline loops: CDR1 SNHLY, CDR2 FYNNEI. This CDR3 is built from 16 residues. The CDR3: CASILGQGASNYGYTF. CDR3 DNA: TGTGCCAGCATCCTGGGACAGGGGGCTTCGAACTATGGCTACACCTTC.

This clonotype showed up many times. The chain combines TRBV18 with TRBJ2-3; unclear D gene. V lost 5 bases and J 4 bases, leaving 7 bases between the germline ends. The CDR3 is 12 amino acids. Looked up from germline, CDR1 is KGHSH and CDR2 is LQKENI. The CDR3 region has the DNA TGTGCCAGCTCAGGAGCAGCAGATACGCAGTATTTT. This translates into CASSGAADTQYF. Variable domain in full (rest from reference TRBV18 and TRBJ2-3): NAGVMQNPRHLVRRRGQEARLRCSPMKGHSHVYWYRQLPEEGLKFMVYLQKENIIDESGMPKERFSAEFPKEGPSILRIQQVVRGDSAAYFCASSGAADTQYFGPGTRLTVL.

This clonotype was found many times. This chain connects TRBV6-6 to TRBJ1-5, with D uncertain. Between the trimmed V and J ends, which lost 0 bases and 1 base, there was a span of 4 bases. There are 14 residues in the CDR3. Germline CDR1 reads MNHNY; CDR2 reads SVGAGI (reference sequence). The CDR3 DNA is TGTGCCAGCAGTTACTCGGGGAGCAATCAGCCCCAGCATTTT. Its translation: CASSYSGSNQPQHF.

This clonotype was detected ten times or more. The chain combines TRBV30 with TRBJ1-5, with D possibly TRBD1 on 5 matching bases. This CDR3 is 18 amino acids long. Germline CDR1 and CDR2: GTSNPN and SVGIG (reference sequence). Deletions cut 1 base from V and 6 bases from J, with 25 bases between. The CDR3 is CAWSAPPGPILQGQPQHF. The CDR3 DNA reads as TGTGCCTGGAGTGCTCCACCGGGACCTATTTTGCAAGGTCAGCCCCAGCATTTT.

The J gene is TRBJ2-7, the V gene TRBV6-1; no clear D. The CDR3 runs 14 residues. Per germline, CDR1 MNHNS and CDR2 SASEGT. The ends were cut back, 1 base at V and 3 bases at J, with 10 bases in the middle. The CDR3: CASSEVRVVYEQYF. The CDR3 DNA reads TGTGCCAGCAGTGAAGTCCGGGTGGTCTACGAGCAGTACTTC.

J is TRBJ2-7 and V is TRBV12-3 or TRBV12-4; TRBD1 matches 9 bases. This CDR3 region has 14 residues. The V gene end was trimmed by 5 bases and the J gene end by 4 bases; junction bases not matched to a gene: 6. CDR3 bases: TGTGCCAGCAGTAGGACAGGGGATTCTTACGAGCAGTACTTC. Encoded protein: CASSRTGDSYEQYF.

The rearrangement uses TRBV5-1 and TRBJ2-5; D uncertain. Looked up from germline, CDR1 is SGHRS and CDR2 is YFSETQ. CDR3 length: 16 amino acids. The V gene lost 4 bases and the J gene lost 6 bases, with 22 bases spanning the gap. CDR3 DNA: TGCGCCAGCAGCCTGGATTATACTCCCAACCGGAAGACCCAGTACTTC. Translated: CASSLDYTPNRKTQYF.